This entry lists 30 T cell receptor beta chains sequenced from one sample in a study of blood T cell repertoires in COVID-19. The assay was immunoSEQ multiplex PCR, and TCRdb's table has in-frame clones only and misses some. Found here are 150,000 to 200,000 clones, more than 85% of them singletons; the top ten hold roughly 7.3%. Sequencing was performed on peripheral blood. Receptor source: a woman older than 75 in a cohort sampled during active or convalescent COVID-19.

CDR3 residues: CASSLFGSSSNQPQHF. CDR3 in DNA: TGTGCCAGCAGCTTGTTTGGTTCCAGTAGCAATCAGCCCCAGCATTTT. The V gene is TRBV5-6, the J gene TRBJ1-5; D not certain. The ends were cut back, 1 base at V and 0 bases at J, with 11 bases in the middle. The CDR3 consists of 16 residues. Per the germline V gene, CDR1 is SGHDT and CDR2 is YYEEEE.

The CDR3 loop reads CASSLAGQGSETQYF. The CDR3 coding sequence is TGTGCCAGCAGCTTAGCGGGACAGGGATCAGAGACCCAGTACTTC. V usage is TRBV7-7 and J usage is TRBJ2-5; 9 bases map to TRBD1. The CDR3 runs 15 residues. Trimming removed 0 bases from V and 4 bases from J; junction bases left unmatched: 3. The germline V gene encodes CDR1 SSHAT and CDR2 FNYEAQ (reference sequence).

DNA of the CDR3: TGCGCCAGCAGCTCCAGCACCGGGGAGCTGTTTTTT. It yields the protein CASSSSTGELFF. This chain joins TRBV5-1 and TRBJ2-2; the D is unclear. Looked up from germline, CDR1 is SGHRS and CDR2 is YFSETQ. The CDR3 has 12 residues. V dropped 3 bases and J dropped 4 bases, with 4 bases sitting between them.

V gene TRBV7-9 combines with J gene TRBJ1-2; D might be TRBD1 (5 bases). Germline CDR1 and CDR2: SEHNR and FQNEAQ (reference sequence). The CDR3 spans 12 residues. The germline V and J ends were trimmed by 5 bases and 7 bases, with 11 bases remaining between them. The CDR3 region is CASSALRGGYTF. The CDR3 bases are TGTGCCAGCAGCGCCCTTAGGGGTGGCTACACCTTC. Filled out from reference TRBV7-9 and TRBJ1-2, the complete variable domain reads DTGVSQNPRHKITKRGQNVTFRCDPISEHNRLYWYRQTLGQGPEFLTYFQNEAQLEKSRLLSDRFSAERPKGSFSTLEIQRTEQGDSAMYLCASSALRGGYTFGSGTRLTVV.

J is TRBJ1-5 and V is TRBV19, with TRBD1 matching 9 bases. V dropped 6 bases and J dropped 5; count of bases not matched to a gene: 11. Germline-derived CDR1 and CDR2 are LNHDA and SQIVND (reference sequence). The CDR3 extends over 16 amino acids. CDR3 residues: CASSFVPGQGDQPQHF. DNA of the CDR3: TGTGCCAGTAGCTTTGTCCCGGGACAGGGCGATCAGCCCCAGCATTTT.

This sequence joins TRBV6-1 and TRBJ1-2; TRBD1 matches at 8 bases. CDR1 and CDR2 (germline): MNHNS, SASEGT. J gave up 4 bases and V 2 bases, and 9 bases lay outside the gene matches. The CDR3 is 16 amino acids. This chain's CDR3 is CASSEKGPGGIYGYTF. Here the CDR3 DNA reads TGTGCCAGCAGTGAAAAAGGACCAGGGGGCATCTATGGCTACACCTTC.

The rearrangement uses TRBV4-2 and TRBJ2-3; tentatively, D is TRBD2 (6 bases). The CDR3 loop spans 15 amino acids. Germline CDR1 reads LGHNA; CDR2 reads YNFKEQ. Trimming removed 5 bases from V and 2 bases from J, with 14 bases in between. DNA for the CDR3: TGTGCCAGCAGCGGCCGGGACTCGCCCACAGATACGCAGTATTTT. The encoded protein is CASSGRDSPTDTQYF.

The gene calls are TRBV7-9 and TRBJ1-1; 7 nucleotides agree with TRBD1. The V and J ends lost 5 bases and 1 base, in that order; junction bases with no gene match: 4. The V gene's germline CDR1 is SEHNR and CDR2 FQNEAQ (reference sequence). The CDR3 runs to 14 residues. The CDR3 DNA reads TGTGCCAGCAGCCCAGGGACAGCGAACACTGAAGCTTTCTTT. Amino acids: CASSPGTANTEAFF. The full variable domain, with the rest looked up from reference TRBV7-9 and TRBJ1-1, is DTGVSQNPRHKITKRGQNVTFRCDPISEHNRLYWYRQTLGQGPEFLTYFQNEAQLEKSRLLSDRFSAERPKGSFSTLEIQRTEQGDSAMYLCASSPGTANTEAFFGQGTRLTVV.

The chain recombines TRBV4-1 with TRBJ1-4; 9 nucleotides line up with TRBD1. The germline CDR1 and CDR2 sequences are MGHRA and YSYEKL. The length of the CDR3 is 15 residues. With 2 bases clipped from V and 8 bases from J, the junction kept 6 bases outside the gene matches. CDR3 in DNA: TGCGCCAGCAGCCAACCACAGGGGGCTTGGGAAAAACTGTTTTTT. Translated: CASSQPQGAWEKLFF.

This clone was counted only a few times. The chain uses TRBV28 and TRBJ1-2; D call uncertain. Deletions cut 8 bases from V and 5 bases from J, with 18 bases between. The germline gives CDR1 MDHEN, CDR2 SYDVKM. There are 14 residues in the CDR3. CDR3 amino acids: CASRPTGIFYGYTF. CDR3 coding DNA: TGTGCCAGCCGACCGACGGGGATTTTTTATGGCTACACCTTC.

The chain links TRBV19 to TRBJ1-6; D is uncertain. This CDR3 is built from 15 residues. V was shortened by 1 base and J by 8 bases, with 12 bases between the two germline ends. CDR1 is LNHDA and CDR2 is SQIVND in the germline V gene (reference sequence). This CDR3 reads CASSIGRTGDSPLHF. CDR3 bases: TGTGCCAGTAGTATAGGCCGGACTGGGGATTCACCCCTCCACTTT.

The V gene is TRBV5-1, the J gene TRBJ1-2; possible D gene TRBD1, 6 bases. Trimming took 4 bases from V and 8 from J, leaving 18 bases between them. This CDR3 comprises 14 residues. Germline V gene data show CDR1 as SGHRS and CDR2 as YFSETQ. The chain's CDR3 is CASSPNREAGGYTF. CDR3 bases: TGCGCCAGCAGCCCTAACAGGGAAGCGGGGGGCTACACCTTC.

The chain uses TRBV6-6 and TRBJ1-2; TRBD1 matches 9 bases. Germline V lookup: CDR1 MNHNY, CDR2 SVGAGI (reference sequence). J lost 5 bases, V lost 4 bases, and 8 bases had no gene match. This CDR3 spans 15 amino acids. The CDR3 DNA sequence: TGTGCCAGCAGTTTTTCCCCCGGGACAGGGTATGGCTACACCTTC. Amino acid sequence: CASSFSPGTGYGYTF.

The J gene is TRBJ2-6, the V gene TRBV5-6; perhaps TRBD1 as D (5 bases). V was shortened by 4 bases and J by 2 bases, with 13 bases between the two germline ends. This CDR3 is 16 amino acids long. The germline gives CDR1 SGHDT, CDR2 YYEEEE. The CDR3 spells CASSPPLRAGANVLTF. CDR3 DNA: TGTGCCAGCAGCCCCCCTCTCAGGGCTGGGGCCAACGTCCTGACTTTC.

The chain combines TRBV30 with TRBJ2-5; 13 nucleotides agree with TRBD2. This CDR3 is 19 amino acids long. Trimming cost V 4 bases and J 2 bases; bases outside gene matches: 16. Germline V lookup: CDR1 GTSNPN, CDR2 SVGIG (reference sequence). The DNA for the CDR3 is TGTGCCTGGAATCCCCACCTAGGACTAGCGGGAGTGGTACAAGAGACCCAGTACTTC. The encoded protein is CAWNPHLGLAGVVQETQYF.

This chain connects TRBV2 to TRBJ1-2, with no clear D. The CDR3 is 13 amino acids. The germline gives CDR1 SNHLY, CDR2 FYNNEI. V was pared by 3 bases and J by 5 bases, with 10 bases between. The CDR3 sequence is CASSDGYLYGYTF. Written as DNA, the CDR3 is TGTGCCAGCAGTGACGGGTACCTATATGGCTACACCTTC.

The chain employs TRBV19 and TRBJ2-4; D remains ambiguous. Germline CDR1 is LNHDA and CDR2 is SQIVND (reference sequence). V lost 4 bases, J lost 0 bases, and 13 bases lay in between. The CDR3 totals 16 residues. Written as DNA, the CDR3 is TGTGCCAGTAGTAAACGCCAGTGGCTAGCCAAAAACATTCAGTACTTC. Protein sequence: CASSKRQWLAKNIQYF.

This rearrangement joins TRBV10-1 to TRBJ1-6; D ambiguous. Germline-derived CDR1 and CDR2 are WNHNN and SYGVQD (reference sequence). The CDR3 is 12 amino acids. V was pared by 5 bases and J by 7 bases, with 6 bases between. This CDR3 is CASSRANSPLHF. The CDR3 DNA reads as TGCGCCAGCAGTCGAGCAAATTCACCCCTCCACTTT.

CDR3: CASSSVPQPQHF. The CDR3 nucleotides read TGTGCCAGCAGTTCCGTTCCCCAGCCCCAGCATTTT. This sequence joins TRBV12-3 or TRBV12-4 and TRBJ1-5; D gene unclear. The CDR3 runs 12 residues. V shed 4 bases and J shed 7 bases, with 8 bases lying between them.

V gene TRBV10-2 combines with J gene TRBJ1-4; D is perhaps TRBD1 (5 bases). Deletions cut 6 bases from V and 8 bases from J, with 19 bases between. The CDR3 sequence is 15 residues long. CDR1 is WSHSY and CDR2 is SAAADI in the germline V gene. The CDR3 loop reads CASRGDSSWREKLFF. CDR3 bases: TGCGCCAGCAGAGGGGACTCCTCCTGGCGAGAAAAACTGTTTTTT.

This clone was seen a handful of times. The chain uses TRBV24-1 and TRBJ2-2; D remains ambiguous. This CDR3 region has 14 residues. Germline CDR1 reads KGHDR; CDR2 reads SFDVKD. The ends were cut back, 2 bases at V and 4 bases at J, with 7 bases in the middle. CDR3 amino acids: CATSDYYITGELFF. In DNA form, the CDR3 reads TGTGCCACCAGTGATTACTATATCACCGGGGAGCTGTTTTTT.

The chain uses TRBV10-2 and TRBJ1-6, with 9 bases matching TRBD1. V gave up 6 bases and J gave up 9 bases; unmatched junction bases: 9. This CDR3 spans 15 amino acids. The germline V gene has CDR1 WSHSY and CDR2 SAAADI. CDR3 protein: CASRTGTGPISPLHF. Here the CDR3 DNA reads TGCGCCAGCAGGACCGGGACAGGGCCTATTTCACCCCTCCACTTT.

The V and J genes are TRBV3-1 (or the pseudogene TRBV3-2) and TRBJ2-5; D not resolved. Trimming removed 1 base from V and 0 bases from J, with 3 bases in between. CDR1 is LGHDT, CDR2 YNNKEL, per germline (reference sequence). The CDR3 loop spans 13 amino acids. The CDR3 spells CASSQGDQETQYF. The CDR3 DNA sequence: TGTGCCAGCAGCCAAGGAGACCAAGAGACCCAGTACTTC.

The CDR3 DNA reads TGTGCCAGCAGACCTGGGACAGGGGGCTTCAGGGGTCAGCCCCAGCATTTT. It specifies CASRPGTGGFRGQPQHF. V and J are TRBV6-2 or TRBV6-3 and TRBJ1-5; 12 bases are a match to TRBD1. The ends lost 6 bases at V and 6 bases at J; junction bases unmatched: 12. The CDR3 has 17 amino acids. The germline V gene has CDR1 MNHEY and CDR2 SVGEGT.

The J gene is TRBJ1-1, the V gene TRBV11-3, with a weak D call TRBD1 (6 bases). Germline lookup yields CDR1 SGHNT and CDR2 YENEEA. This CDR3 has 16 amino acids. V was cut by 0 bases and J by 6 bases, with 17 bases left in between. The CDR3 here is CASSLDLGGRTAEAFF. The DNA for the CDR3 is TGTGCCAGCAGCTTAGATCTCGGGGGGAGGACAGCTGAAGCTTTCTTT.

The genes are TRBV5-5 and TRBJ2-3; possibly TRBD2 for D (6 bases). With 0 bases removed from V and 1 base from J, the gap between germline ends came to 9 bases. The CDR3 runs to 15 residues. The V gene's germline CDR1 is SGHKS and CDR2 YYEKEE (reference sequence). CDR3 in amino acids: CASSLVWGGTDTQYF. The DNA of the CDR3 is TGTGCCAGCAGCTTGGTCTGGGGGGGCACAGATACGCAGTATTTT.

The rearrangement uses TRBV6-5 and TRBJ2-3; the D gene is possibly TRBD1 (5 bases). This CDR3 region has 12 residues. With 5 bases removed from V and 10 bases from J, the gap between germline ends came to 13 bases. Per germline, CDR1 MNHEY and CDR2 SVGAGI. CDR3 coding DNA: TGTGCCAGCAGTCCCGAGTCCAGGGCGCAGTATTTT. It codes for CASSPESRAQYF.

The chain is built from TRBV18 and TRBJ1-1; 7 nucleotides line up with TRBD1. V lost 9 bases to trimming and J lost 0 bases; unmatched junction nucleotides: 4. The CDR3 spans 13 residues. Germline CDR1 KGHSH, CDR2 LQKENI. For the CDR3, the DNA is TGTGCCAGTCAGGGGGTGCTGAACACTGAAGCTTTCTTT. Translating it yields CASQGVLNTEAFF.

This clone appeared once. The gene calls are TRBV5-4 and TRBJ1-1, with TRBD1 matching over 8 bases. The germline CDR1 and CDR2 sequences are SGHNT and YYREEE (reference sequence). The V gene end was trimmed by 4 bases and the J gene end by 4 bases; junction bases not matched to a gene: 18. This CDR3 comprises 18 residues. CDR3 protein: CASSPPGLSGGGLTEAFF. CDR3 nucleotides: TGTGCCAGCAGCCCCCCCGGTTTGTCAGGGGGCGGACTCACTGAAGCTTTCTTT.

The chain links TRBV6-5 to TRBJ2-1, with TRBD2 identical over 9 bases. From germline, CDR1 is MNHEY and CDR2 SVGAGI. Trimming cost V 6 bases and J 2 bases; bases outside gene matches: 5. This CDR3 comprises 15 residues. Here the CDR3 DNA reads TGTGCCAGCAGAAGGGCGGGAGGGCCCTACAATGAGCAGTTCTTC. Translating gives CASRRAGGPYNEQFF.